This paragraph reports one TCR beta chain. Antigen specificity is unknown. Confetti depigmentation, marking active vitiligo, was absent in these patients. V shed 6 bases, J shed 6 bases, and the junction held 5 bases outside the gene matches. CDR1 SNHLY and CDR2 FYNNEI come from the germline V gene. The CDR3 runs 13 residues. The data were taken from a study of resident and recirculating memory T cells in vitiligo. The wider study: Epidermis came from shave biopsies of lesional and nonlesional sites, plus PBMCs.

Here immunoSEQ multiplex PCR was the method, and the copy in TCRdb shows in-frame clones only, minus some. The data hold approximately 160 clones, with 83% observed a single time. Study results and limitations: Vitiligo lesions lacked a unique dominant clone, and clonality varied. Different lesions suggested infiltration by different T cell clones.

Sequencing was done on a sample of lesional skin. This chain links TRBV2 with TRBJ2-3; 8 bases fit TRBD1. This clonotype originated in a male donor with vitiligo. In DNA, the CDR3 is TGTGCCAGCAGCGTGGACAGGGACGATACGCAGTATTTT. Its protein product is CASSVDRDDTQYF.